What follows are 31 T cell receptor beta chains derived from one specimen sequenced in a study of T cells in Graves' hyperthyroidism and ophthalmopathy. The investigators amplified TCR beta CDR3 regions from RNA transcripts. Researchers ran a first-round RT-PCR on the TCR CDR3 using the HTBI primer set. TCRdb itself ran the multiplex PCR reads through MiXCR, one entry per CDR3 protein. The repertoire holds some 700,000 distinct CDR3 sequences, with 17% as singletons. The sample consisted of blood. The receptors come from a man aged 45-60 years with Graves' hyperthyroidism.

The chain recombines TRBV7-9 with TRBJ2-2, with a possible D match to TRBD2 (6 bases). In germline, CDR1 is SEHNR, CDR2 FQNEAQ (reference sequence). V gave up 2 bases and J gave up 5 bases, with 9 bases separating them. CDR3 length: 14 residues. The CDR3 sequence is CASSLTEGTGELFF. The DNA for the CDR3 is TGTGCCAGCAGCTTAACGGAGGGGACCGGGGAGCTGTTTTTT.

This clonotype was counted ten times or more. The chain combines TRBV18 with TRBJ2-2, with D hard to call. V was pared by 2 bases and J by 0 bases, with 10 bases between. The CDR3 covers 16 residues. Germline V CDR1 and CDR2: KGHSH, LQKENI. The DNA of the CDR3 is TGTGCCAGCTCACCAGTAGGACCTACGAACACCGGGGAGCTGTTTTTT. This sequence encodes CASSPVGPTNTGELFF.

This clonotype was counted a few times. The chain is built from TRBV11-3 and TRBJ2-1, with D perhaps TRBD2 (7 bases). The CDR3 sequence is 12 residues long. The germline V gene encodes CDR1 SGHNT and CDR2 YENEEA. Deletions cut 5 bases from V and 12 bases from J, with 14 bases between. CDR3 sequence: CASSQGGGGQFF. For the CDR3, the DNA is TGTGCCAGCAGCCAAGGGGGGGGCGGGCAGTTCTTC.

This clonotype has at least ten counts. This chain links TRBV7-2 with TRBJ2-3; the D gene is possibly TRBD2 (5 bases). Germline assignment: CDR1 SGHTA and CDR2 FQGNSA. The CDR3 has 16 amino acids. Trimming took 1 base from V and 1 from J, leaving 12 bases between them. The CDR3 nucleotides are TGTGCCAGCAGCTTAGAGTACGGAGCGGGCACAGATACGCAGTATTTT. Its protein is CASSLEYGAGTDTQYF.

Comment on this clonotype: The DNA is left out, because the CDR3 cannot be placed on it with certainty; the CDR3 is given as TCRdb lists it. The CDR3 sequence: CASILGSTDTQYF. The rearrangement uses TRBV27 and TRBJ2-3. CDR1 is MNHEY, CDR2 SMNVEV, per germline (reference sequence). Both ends counted, the CDR3 spans 13 residues.

Of note for this clonotype: Just one base apart from a much larger clone, this may be a read error. This rearrangement joins TRBV2 to TRBJ2-3; D may be TRBD2 (5 bases). The V gene's germline CDR1 is SNHLY and CDR2 FYNNEI. CDR3 length equals 13 residues. Between the trimmed V and J ends, which lost 9 bases and 2 bases, there was a span of 12 bases. The DNA of the CDR3 is TGTGCCAGTCGATGGGAGCTCACAGATACGCAGTATTTT. Encoded protein: CASRWELTDTQYF.

On this clonotype: With a much larger clone just one base away, this may be a read error. The chain carries TRBV12-3 or TRBV12-4 and TRBJ2-3; 10 nucleotides agree with TRBD2. The CDR3 contains 16 residues. The CDR3 bases are TGTGCCGGCAGTTCCCCAGCGGGAGGGCTCACAGATACGCAGTATTTT. Amino acid sequence: CAGSSPAGGLTDTQYF.

The CDR3 region has the DNA TGTGCCAGCAGTCCCCGACAGGGCTCAGACGCCAAAGAGACCCAGTACTTC. It yields the protein CASSPRQGSDAKETQYF. This chain links TRBV6-1 with TRBJ2-5; 7 bases are a match to TRBD1. Germline V lookup: CDR1 MNHNS, CDR2 SASEGT. CDR3 length equals 17 residues. Losses at the gene ends were 5 bases for V and 3 bases for J; bases not matched to a gene: 15.

The chain couples TRBV20-1 to TRBJ2-7; 12 bases align to TRBD2. The CDR3 totals 12 residues. The trim removed 8 bases at V and 8 bases at J, leaving 7 bases unmatched. Germline V gene data show CDR1 as DFQATT and CDR2 as SNEGSKA (reference sequence). In DNA, the CDR3 is TGCAGTAAGGGACTAGCGGGCTTCAAGCAGTACTTC. Translated: CSKGLAGFKQYF.

The chain couples TRBV4-1 to TRBJ2-7; TRBD2 agrees at 8 bases. After removal of 1 base from V and 3 bases from J, the junction contained 2 bases not matched to a gene. Germline CDR1 MGHRA, CDR2 YSYEKL. The CDR3 is made up of 14 amino acids. The CDR3 is CASSQASGSYEQYF. Written as DNA, the CDR3 is TGCGCCAGCAGCCAAGCCAGCGGGAGCTACGAGCAGTACTTC.

As to this clonotype: A much larger clone differs by one base, so this may be a read error. This chain uses TRBV12-3 or TRBV12-4 with TRBJ1-2; 7 nucleotides match TRBD1. J lost 5 bases, V lost 3 bases, and 6 bases had no gene match. The CDR3 totals 14 residues. This chain's CDR3 is CASSFGAGGYGYTF. The DNA for the CDR3 is TGTGCCAGCAGTTTCGGGGCAGGGGGATATGGCTACACCTTC.

This clonotype appeared many times. The chain is built from TRBV7-9 and TRBJ2-7, with D maybe TRBD1 (5 bases). V lost 2 bases and J 0 bases, leaving 8 bases between the germline ends. CDR1 and CDR2 from the germline V gene are SEHNR and FQNEAQ (reference sequence). The CDR3 covers 14 residues. CDR3 in amino acids: CASSLRGTSYEQYF. CDR3 nucleotides: TGTGCCAGCAGCTTAAGGGGAACCTCCTACGAGCAGTACTTC.

V gene TRBV7-8 combines with J gene TRBJ2-1, with 7 bases matching TRBD2. Germline V gives CDR1 SGHVS, CDR2 FQNEAQ. V dropped 5 bases and J dropped 7; count of bases not matched to a gene: 14. The CDR3 contains 16 residues. The CDR3 DNA reads TGTGCCAGCAGCCCGACAGCGGGGACCCTTAAGAATGAGCAGTTCTTC. It encodes CASSPTAGTLKNEQFF.

Regarding this clonotype: Without the conserved terminal phenylalanine or tryptophan, this CDR3 likely stems from a read error. The V gene is TRBV2, the J gene TRBJ2-1, with D maybe TRBD2 (5 bases). Germline CDR1 is SNHLY and CDR2 is FYNNEI. Trimming stripped 3 bases from V and 3 bases from J, with 6 bases between. The CDR3 has 13 amino acids. For the CDR3, the DNA is TGTGCCAGCAGTGAGGCGGGCTACAATGAGCAGTTCTCC. As protein: CASSEAGYNEQFS.

The chain couples TRBV5-6 to TRBJ2-1, with TRBD2 identical over 10 bases. J was trimmed by 8 bases and V by 1 base; bases with no gene match: 9. The length of the CDR3 is 16 residues. CDR1 and CDR2 (germline): SGHDT, YYEEEE. CDR3 region: CASSLWLAGVGDEQFF. The CDR3 DNA reads as TGTGCCAGCAGCTTGTGGCTAGCGGGAGTAGGCGATGAGCAGTTCTTC.

This clonotype has a handful of counts. The J gene is TRBJ1-1, the V gene TRBV10-3; 7 bases align to TRBD1. Germline assignment: CDR1 ENHRY and CDR2 SYGVKD. The CDR3 runs 12 residues. J lost 5 bases, V lost 10 bases, and 7 bases had no gene match. CDR3 region: CATTDRPTEAFF. CDR3 sequence (DNA): TGTGCCACCACGGACAGGCCTACTGAAGCTTTCTTT.

This clonotype was found once. The junction shows a germline mismatch at one end, possibly a read error. The chain links TRBV7-6 to TRBJ2-6; 10 bases match TRBD1. The CDR3 spans 17 residues. Germline V lookup: CDR1 SGHVS, CDR2 FNYEAQ. CDR3 bases: TGTTCCAGCAGCCTCGACAGGGGGCCCGTTGGGGCCAACGTCCTGACTTTC. It yields the protein CSSSLDRGPVGANVLTF.

This rearrangement joins TRBV11-2 to TRBJ2-7, with D unclear. CDR1 and CDR2 (germline): SGHAT, FQNNGV. The CDR3 contains 13 residues. With 5 bases removed from V and 2 bases from J, the gap between germline ends came to 10 bases. In DNA form, the CDR3 reads TGTGCCAGCAGCCCCCAGACCGCCTACGAGCAGTACTTC. This codes for CASSPQTAYEQYF.

This CDR3 is CASRRTSGLTDTQYF. The DNA for the CDR3 is TGTGCCAGTAGACGGACTAGCGGCCTCACAGATACGCAGTATTTT. The chain recombines TRBV19 with TRBJ2-3; 10 bases are shared with TRBD2. The CDR3 runs 15 residues. The germline V gene encodes CDR1 LNHDA and CDR2 SQIVND (reference sequence). V dropped 6 bases and J dropped 2; count of bases not matched to a gene: 5.

This clonotype appeared many times. The chain is built from TRBV28 and TRBJ2-3; 7 bases map to TRBD2. The J segment lost 6 bases and the V segment lost 3 bases, leaving 12 bases of the junction unmatched. Germline V gene sequence: CDR1 MDHEN, CDR2 SYDVKM. The CDR3 covers 16 residues. The CDR3 DNA reads as TGTGCCAGCAGTTTGGGCGGTCGCGGGGGAGGGGATACGCAGTATTTT. Its translation is CASSLGGRGGGDTQYF.

In this sample, this clonotype turned up a few times. The rearrangement joins TRBV24-1 to TRBJ2-2; 7 bases fit TRBD1. CDR1 is KGHDR and CDR2 is SFDVKD in the germline V gene. V dropped 6 bases and J dropped 7; count of bases not matched to a gene: 7. This CDR3 has 14 residues. The CDR3 loop is CATSLGGVGGELFF. For the CDR3, the DNA is TGTGCCACCAGTCTAGGGGGCGTAGGCGGGGAGCTGTTTTTT.

This clonotype has a count of ten or more. The CDR3 DNA is TGTGCCACCAGTGCTGGGCAGCAGCAGTTCTTC. Protein product: CATSAGQQQFF. The chain recombines TRBV24-1 with TRBJ2-1; D gene ambiguous. CDR3 length: 11 residues. Trimming took 5 bases from V and 11 from J, leaving 9 bases between them. Looked up from germline, CDR1 is KGHDR and CDR2 is SFDVKD.

This chain uses TRBV18 with TRBJ2-4; weak D call: TRBD1 (6 bases). The germline V and J ends were trimmed by 3 bases and 8 bases, with 14 bases remaining between them. Germline CDR1 and CDR2: KGHSH and LQKENI. This CDR3 contains 14 residues. CDR3 in DNA: TGTGCCAGCTCACCCAGCAGGGGCGGGTACATTCAGTACTTC. It specifies CASSPSRGGYIQYF.

This clonotype came up many times. The chain links TRBV6-1 to TRBJ2-7; weak D call: TRBD1 (5 bases). V lost 2 bases, J lost 6 bases, and 14 bases lay in between. This CDR3 is 14 amino acids long. CDR1 and CDR2 (germline): MNHNS, SASEGT. The CDR3 spells CASSERWQRGEQYF. As DNA, the CDR3 is TGTGCCAGCAGTGAACGGTGGCAAAGGGGCGAGCAGTACTTC.

This clonotype was seen ten or more times. The gene calls are TRBV2 and TRBJ2-7; 13 bases match TRBD2. CDR3 size: 18 residues. Germline values: CDR1 SNHLY, CDR2 FYNNEI. The ends lost 2 bases at V and 4 bases at J; junction bases unmatched: 11. The CDR3 bases are TGTGCCAGCAGTGAATATTCACACGGACTAGCGGGAGAATACGAGCAGTACTTC. Translating gives CASSEYSHGLAGEYEQYF.

This clonotype was counted at least ten times. The chain is built from TRBV7-2 and TRBJ1-2, with TRBD1 identical over 11 bases. Germline assignment: CDR1 SGHTA and CDR2 FQGNSA. Trimming removed 1 base from V and 7 bases from J; junction bases left unmatched: 5. The CDR3 is made up of 15 amino acids. The CDR3 region is CASSLEPGTGGGYTF. In DNA form, the CDR3 reads TGTGCCAGCAGCTTAGAACCAGGGACAGGGGGTGGCTACACCTTC. Together with reference TRBV7-2 and TRBJ1-2, the CDR3 gives the full variable domain: GAGVSQSPSNKVTEKGKDVELRCDPISGHTALYWYRQSLGQGLEFLIYFQGNSAPDKSGLPSDRFSAERTGGSVSTLTIQRTQQEDSAVYLCASSLEPGTGGGYTFGSGTRLTVV.

This rearrangement joins TRBV3-1 to TRBJ2-7; 15 nucleotides line up with TRBD2. V shed 5 bases, J shed 6 bases, and the junction held 11 bases outside the gene matches. The CDR3 spans 17 residues. Germline-derived CDR1 and CDR2 are LGHDT and YNNKEL (reference sequence). CDR3 in DNA: TGTGCCAGCAGCTATATACCGGGACTAGCGGGAGGAGTCGAGCAGTACTTC. Protein: CASSYIPGLAGGVEQYF.

There are many counts of this clonotype. This sequence joins TRBV30 and TRBJ1-2; TRBD1 aligns across 12 bases. Germline V CDR1 and CDR2: GTSNPN, SVGIG (reference sequence). There are 15 residues in the CDR3. V trimming: 1 base; J trimming: 4 bases; junction bases outside the gene matches: 4. CDR3 region: CAWSAGQGAGYGYTF. Here the CDR3 DNA reads TGTGCCTGGAGTGCGGGACAGGGGGCGGGCTATGGCTACACCTTC.

This clonotype occurred many times. This chain uses TRBV28 with TRBJ2-5, with a weak D call TRBD1 (6 bases). Germline CDR1 and CDR2: MDHEN and SYDVKM. The CDR3 runs 12 residues. V lost 7 bases and J 5 bases, leaving 11 bases between the germline ends. CDR3 protein: CASNYQGETQYF. The DNA for the CDR3 is TGTGCCAGCAATTACCAGGGGGAGACCCAGTACTTC.

Comment on this clonotype: A much larger clonotype is one base distant, so this may be a read error. The J gene is TRBJ1-1, the V gene TRBV6-2 or TRBV6-3; D gene ambiguous. V shed 8 bases and J shed 2 bases, with 15 bases lying between them. Germline values: CDR1 MNHEY, CDR2 SVGEGT. The length of the CDR3 is 14 residues. CDR3 in amino acids: CASQNAAYNTEAFF. The CDR3 bases are TGTGCCAGCCAAAACGCGGCCTATAACACTGAAGCTTTCTTT.

This clonotype was recorded a few times. Relative to the germline gene, one junction end is altered; a read error may explain this. This chain joins TRBV7-9 and TRBJ1-2; unclear D gene. This CDR3 comprises 14 residues. The germline V gene has CDR1 SEHNR and CDR2 FQNEAQ (reference sequence). CDR3 region: CASSPLATNYGHTF. The CDR3, as DNA: TGTGCCAGCAGCCCTTTAGCAACTAACTATGGCCACACCTTC.